This T cell receptor beta chain stems from a study of CD8+ T cells in alopecia areata. Trimming took off 6 bases at V and 5 bases at J, with 15 bases between the two ends. The CDR3 is 14 residues long. Germline V lookup: CDR1 SEHNR, CDR2 FQNEAQ (reference sequence). Sequencing relied on a cDNA template that was reverse transcribed from extracted RNA. Repertoires were generated with immunoSEQ multiplex PCR, while TCRdb's copy carries only in-frame clones and drops some. The table has roughly 32,000 clones, less than 75% seen once. This TCR was recovered from a human donor with alopecia areata. The sequenced material came from NKG2D-high CD8+ T cells sorted from blood. The V gene is TRBV7-9, the J gene TRBJ2-3; D might be TRBD2 (6 bases). CDR3: CASRTTGGIDTQYF. The CDR3 coding sequence is TGTGCCAGCAGAACTACCGGAGGGATAGATACGCAGTATTTT.